These T cell receptor beta chains were read from a single sample in a study of blood T cells in healthy people across ages. TCRdb analysed the 5' RACE reads with MiXCR anew, one entry per CDR3 protein. The data hold 1.5 million to 2 million distinct CDR3 sequences, with 39% observed a single time. The sample taken for sequencing was blood. The receptor set was obtained from a human donor in good health. The CDR3 runs from the conserved cysteine through the conserved F or W. A D gene is named only where the DNA matches it firmly. A clone size is listed for some rows: how often the clone was seen (once, few, many), or a class if it is expanded.

clone_size	v_call	j_call	d_call	cdr3_aa	cdr3_nt
NA	TRBV30	TRBJ2-1	NA	CAWSSTGNEQFF	TGTGCCTGGAGTTCGACGGGGAATGAGCAGTTCTTC
few	TRBV29-1	TRBJ1-1	TRBD1	CSVQGGRNTEAFF	TGCAGCGTTCAGGGGGGCAGGAACACTGAAGCTTTCTTT
NA	TRBV6-4	TRBJ2-4	TRBD1	CASSDSIGTAMEAKNIQYF	TGTGCCAGCAGTGACTCTATAGGGACAGCCATGGAGGCCAAAAACATTCAGTACTTC
few	TRBV9	TRBJ2-1	TRBD2	CASKEGGGGPNNEQFF	TGTGCCAGCAAAGAAGGAGGCGGGGGGCCAAACAATGAGCAGTTCTTC
NA	TRBV9	TRBJ1-1	NA	CASSVGPGGTEAFF	TGTGCCAGCAGCGTAGGTCCGGGAGGCACTGAAGCTTTCTTT
few	TRBV5-4	TRBJ1-4	TRBD1	CANSLTQGGIEKLFF	TGTGCCAACAGCTTGACACAGGGGGGCATTGAAAAACTGTTTTTT
NA	TRBV5-1	TRBJ2-3	TRBD2	CASSLGSLAGEQYF	TGCGCCAGCAGCTTAGGATCACTAGCGGGGGAACAGTATTTT
NA	TRBV4-3	TRBJ2-1	TRBD1	CASSRGNPTLRGLRNEQFF	TGCGCCAGCAGCCGGGGAAATCCCACACTCAGGGGGTTGAGGAATGAGCAGTTCTTC
NA	TRBV7-9	TRBJ2-1	NA	CASRQDSLLMGFF	TGTGCCAGCAGGCAGGACAGTCTTTTGATGGGGTTCTTC
few	TRBV14	TRBJ1-5	TRBD1	CASSQFTGVGQPQHF	TGTGCCAGCAGCCAATTTACAGGGGTTGGTCAGCCCCAGCATTTT
many	TRBV11-2	TRBJ2-7	NA	CASSLLRESEQYF	TGTGCCAGCAGCTTACTTCGGGAGTCCGAGCAGTACTTC
NA	TRBV29-1	TRBJ2-7	NA	CSVAGLPTRPYEQYF	TGCAGCGTGGCTGGACTCCCGACTAGGCCCTACGAGCAGTACTTC
NA	TRBV6-4	TRBJ1-2	NA	CASSVILRRDAEVNYGYTF	TGTGCCAGCAGTGTTATTCTCCGGCGGGACGCCGAAGTTAACTATGGCTACACCTTC
NA	TRBV6-6	TRBJ2-7	NA	CASSPYQLAWEQYF	TGTGCCAGCAGTCCGTATCAACTAGCTTGGGAGCAGTACTTC